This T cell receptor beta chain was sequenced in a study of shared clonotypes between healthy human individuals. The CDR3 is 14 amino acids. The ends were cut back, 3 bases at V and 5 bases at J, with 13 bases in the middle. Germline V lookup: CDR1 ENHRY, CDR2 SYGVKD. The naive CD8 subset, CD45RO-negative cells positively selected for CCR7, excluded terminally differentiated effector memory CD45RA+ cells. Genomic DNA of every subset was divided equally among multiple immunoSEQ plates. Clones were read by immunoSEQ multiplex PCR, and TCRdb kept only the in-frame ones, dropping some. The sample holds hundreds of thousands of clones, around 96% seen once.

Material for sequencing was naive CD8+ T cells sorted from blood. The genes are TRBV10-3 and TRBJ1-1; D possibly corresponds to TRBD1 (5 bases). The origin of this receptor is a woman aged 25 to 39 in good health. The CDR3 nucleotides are TGTGCCATCAGTGACCATAGACAGAAGACTGAAGCTTTCTTT. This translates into CAISDHRQKTEAFF.